Following are 6 T cell receptor beta chains from one sample sequenced in a study of CD8 T cells in Susac syndrome. Reverse transcription of roughly 0.5 to 1 ug RNA was carried out with random hexamers. TCRdb re-analysed the immunoSEQ multiplex PCR reads in MiXCR, keeping a single row per CDR3 protein. The table records about 300,000 distinct CDR3 sequences, 92% of them present only once. Specimen: CD4+ T cells from PBMCs. All receptors derive from a human donor with multiple sclerosis.

In this sample, this clonotype turned up once. This chain joins TRBV20-1 and TRBJ2-1, with TRBD2 matching 12 bases. The germline gives CDR1 DFQATT, CDR2 SNEGSKA (reference sequence). This CDR3 has 14 residues. With 7 bases clipped from V and 4 bases from J, the junction kept 5 bases outside the gene matches. CDR3 loop: CSVMTSGSYNEQFF. CDR3 in DNA: TGCAGTGTTATGACTAGCGGGAGTTACAATGAGCAGTTCTTC.

J is TRBJ2-3 and V is TRBV7-6; 7 bases agree with TRBD1. The ends lost 5 bases at V and 3 bases at J; junction bases unmatched: 5. The germline V gene encodes CDR1 SGHVS and CDR2 FNYEAQ. This CDR3 is built from 14 residues. The chain's CDR3 is CASSKDRATDTQYF. In DNA, the CDR3 is TGTGCCAGCAGCAAAGACAGGGCGACAGATACGCAGTATTTT.

The gene calls are TRBV10-3 and TRBJ2-3; D may be TRBD1 or TRBD2 (5 bases each). The CDR3 sequence is 16 residues long. CDR1 and CDR2 from the germline V gene are ENHRY and SYGVKD. Trimming left V 0 bases short and J 7 bases short, with 17 bases between. The CDR3 nucleotides are TGTGCCATCAGTGAGTCGTTGGGGGAGTGGGGAAATACGCAGTATTTT. Amino acids: CAISESLGEWGNTQYF.

The chain carries TRBV5-1 and TRBJ2-4, with D perhaps matching TRBD1 (6 bases). CDR1 is SGHRS and CDR2 is YFSETQ in the germline V gene. This CDR3 region has 16 residues. Trimming stripped 4 bases from V and 3 bases from J, with 17 bases between. The CDR3 coding sequence is TGCGCCAGCAGCCTCACTCTGGGGGCGGGCAAAAACATTCAGTACTTC. Its protein is CASSLTLGAGKNIQYF.

The V call is TRBV27, the J call TRBJ2-1, with 7 bases matching TRBD2. This CDR3 spans 15 amino acids. The germline V gene encodes CDR1 MNHEY and CDR2 SMNVEV (reference sequence). With 4 bases clipped from V and 1 base from J, the junction kept 4 bases outside the gene matches. CDR3 sequence: CASSWRRGSYNEQFF. CDR3 nucleotide sequence: TGTGCCAGCAGTTGGAGGCGGGGGTCCTACAATGAGCAGTTCTTC.

The chain is built from TRBV2 and TRBJ2-7, with 7 bases lining up with TRBD1. CDR3 size: 13 residues. Germline trimming cut 6 bases from V and 7 bases from J; bases unmatched to any gene: 9. Germline V gene lookup returns CDR1 SNHLY and CDR2 FYNNEI. The CDR3 DNA sequence: TGTGCCAGCAGCCTGGGGACAGTAGGGGAGCAGTACTTC. Amino acid sequence: CASSLGTVGEQYF. Full variable domain (remainder filled in from reference TRBV2 and TRBJ2-7): EPEVTQTPSHQVTQMGQEVILRCVPISNHLYFYWYRQILGQKVEFLVSFYNNEISEKSEIFDDQFSVERPDGSNFTLKIRSTKLEDSAMYFCASSLGTVGEQYFGPGTRLTVT.